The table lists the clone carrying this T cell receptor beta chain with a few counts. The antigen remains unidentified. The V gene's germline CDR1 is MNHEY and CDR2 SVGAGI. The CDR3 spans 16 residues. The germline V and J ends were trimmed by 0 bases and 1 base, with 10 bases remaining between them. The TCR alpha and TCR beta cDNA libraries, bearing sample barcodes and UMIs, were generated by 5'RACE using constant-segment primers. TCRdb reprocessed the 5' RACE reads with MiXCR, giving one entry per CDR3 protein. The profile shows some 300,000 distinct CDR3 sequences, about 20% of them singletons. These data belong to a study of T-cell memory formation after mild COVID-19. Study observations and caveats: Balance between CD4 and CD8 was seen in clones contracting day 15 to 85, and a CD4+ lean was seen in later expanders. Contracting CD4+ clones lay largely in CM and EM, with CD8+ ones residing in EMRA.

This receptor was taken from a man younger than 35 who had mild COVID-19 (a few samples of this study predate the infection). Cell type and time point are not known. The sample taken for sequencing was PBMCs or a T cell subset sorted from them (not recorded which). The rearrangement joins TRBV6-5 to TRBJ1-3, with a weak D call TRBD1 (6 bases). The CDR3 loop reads CASSYSGGWSGNTIYF. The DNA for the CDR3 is TGTGCCAGCAGTTACTCGGGGGGCTGGTCTGGAAACACCATATATTTT.